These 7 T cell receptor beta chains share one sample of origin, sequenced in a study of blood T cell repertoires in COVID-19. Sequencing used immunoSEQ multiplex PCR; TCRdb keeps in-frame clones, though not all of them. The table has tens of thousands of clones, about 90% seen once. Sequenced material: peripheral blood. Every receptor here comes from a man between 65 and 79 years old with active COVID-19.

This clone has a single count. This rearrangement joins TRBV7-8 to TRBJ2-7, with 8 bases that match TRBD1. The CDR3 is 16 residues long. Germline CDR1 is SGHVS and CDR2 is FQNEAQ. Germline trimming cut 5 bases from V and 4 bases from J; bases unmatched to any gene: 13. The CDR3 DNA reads TGTGCCAGCAGCCGATCGGGACAGGCGTCTTTTTACGAGCAGTACTTC. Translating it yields CASSRSGQASFYEQYF.

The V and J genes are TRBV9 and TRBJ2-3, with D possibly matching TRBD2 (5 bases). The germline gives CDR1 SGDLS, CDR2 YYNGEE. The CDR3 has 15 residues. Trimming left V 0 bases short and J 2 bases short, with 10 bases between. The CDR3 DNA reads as TGTGCCAGCAGCGTAGGGGAGTTGTCCACAGATACGCAGTATTTT. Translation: CASSVGELSTDTQYF.

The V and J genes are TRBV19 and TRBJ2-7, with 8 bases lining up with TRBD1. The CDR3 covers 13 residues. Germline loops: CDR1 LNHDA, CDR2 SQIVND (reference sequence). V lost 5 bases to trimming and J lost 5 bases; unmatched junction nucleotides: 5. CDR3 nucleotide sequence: TGTGCCAGTAGTTGGCAGGGGGCCAACGAGCAGTACTTC. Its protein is CASSWQGANEQYF.

The CDR3 DNA follows: TGTGCCAGCGCCGCCGGGACTCATGGCTACGAGCAGTACTTC. Its protein product is CASAAGTHGYEQYF. The rearrangement joins TRBV28 to TRBJ2-7; D is possibly TRBD2 (6 bases). Germline V CDR1 and CDR2: MDHEN, SYDVKM. The CDR3 loop spans 14 amino acids. Trimming pared 8 bases from V and 3 bases from J, leaving 17 bases between.

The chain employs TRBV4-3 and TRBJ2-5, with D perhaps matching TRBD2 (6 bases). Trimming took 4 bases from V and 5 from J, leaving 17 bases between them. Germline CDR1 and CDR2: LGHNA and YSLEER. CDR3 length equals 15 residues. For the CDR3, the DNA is TGCGCCAGCAGCCCCCGCGGCGGGAAGGGGGAGACCCAGTACTTC. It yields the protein CASSPRGGKGETQYF.

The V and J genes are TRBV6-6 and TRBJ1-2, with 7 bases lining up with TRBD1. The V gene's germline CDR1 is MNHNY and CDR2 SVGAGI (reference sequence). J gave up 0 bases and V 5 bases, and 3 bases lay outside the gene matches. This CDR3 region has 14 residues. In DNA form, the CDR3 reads TGTGCCAGCAGTACGGGACAGACTAACTATGGCTACACCTTC. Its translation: CASSTGQTNYGYTF.

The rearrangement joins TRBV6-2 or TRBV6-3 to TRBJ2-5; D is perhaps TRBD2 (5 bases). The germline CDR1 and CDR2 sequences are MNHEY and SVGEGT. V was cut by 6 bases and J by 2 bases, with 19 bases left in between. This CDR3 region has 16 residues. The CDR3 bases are TGTGCCAGCAGCCCGGACTCGCTCCCACCTCAAGAGACCCAGTACTTC. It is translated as CASSPDSLPPQETQYF.